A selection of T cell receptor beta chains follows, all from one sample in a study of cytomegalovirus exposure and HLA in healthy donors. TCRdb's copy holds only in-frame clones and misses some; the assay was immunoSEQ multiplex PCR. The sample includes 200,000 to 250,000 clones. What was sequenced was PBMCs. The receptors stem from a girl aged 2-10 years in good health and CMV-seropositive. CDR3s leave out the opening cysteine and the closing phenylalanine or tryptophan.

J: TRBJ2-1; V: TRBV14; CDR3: ASSQILAGGPIYNEQF
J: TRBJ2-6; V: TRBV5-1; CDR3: ASSLTGVAGANVLT
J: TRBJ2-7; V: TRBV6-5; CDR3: ASSPSETYEQY
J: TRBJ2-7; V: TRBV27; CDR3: ASRQRGLNVTGACEQY
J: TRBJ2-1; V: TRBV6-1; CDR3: ASSESGETHNEQF
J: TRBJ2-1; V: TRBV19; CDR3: ASSIAWTSGSNEQF
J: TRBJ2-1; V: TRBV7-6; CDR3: ASSLVTSQRRGGYNEQF
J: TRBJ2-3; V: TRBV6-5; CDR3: ASSYQRETDTQY
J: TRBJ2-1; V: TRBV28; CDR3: ASSSTSGRNNEQF
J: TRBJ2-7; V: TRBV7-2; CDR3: ASSRDRVASSEQY
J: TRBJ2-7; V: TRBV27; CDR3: ANSMGHGRGSYEQY
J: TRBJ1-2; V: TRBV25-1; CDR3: ASSEQGYYYGYT
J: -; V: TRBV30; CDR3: ACLAPYDYEQY
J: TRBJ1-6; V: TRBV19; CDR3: ASSIGGSPLH
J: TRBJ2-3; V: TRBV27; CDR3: ASSPPGGTQY
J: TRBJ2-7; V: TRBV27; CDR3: ASSPGAGGPTDYEQY
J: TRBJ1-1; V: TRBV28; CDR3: ASSLPALTVNTEAF
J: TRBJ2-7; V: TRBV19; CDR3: ATGRLADSYEQY
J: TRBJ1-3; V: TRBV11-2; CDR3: ASSLSGNTIY
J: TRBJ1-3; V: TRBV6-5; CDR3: ASGPGGSGNTIY
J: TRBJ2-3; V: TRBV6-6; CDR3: ASSYDTGLNTQY
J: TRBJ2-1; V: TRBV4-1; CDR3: ASSQVKDRVHEQF
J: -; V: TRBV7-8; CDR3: ASSPRGAGDAYEQY
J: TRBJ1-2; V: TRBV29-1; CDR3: SVRQGDGYT
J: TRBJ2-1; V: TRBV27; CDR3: ASSSGLAGETEQF
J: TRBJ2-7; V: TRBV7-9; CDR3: ASSLLLPGLAGTYEQY
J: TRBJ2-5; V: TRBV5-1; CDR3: ASSAQGIKVKETQY
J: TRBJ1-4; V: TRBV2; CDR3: ASSQETGEGEKLF
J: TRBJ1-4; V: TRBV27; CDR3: ASSFWTAGGPNEKLF
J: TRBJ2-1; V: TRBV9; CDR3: ASSGSPRKQGSYNEQF
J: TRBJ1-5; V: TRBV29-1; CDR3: SVVENQNQPQH
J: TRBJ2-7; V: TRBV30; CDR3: AWSVIGQGVSYEQY
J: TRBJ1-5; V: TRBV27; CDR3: ASSLHSNQPQH
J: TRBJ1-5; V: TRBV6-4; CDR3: ASSPYPDSNQPQH
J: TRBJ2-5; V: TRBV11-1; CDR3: ASSWTSGALEEQY
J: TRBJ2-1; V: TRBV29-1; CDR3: SVELRLAGDGEQF
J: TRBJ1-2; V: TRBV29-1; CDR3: SVGPTTSSYGYT
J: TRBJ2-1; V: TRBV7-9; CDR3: ASSLLQGIYNEQF
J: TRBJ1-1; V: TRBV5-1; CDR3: ASRPTAGNTEAF
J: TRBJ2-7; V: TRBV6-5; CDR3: ASSAGQNYEQY
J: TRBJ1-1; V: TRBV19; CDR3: ASLELRGNTEAF
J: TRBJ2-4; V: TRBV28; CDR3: ASSSSAILLGRANIQY
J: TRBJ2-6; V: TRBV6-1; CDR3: ASSALSGANVLT
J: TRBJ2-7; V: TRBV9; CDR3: ASSGRDNYEQY
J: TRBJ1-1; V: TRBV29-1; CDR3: SVRQGFAEAF
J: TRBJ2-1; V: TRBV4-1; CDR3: ASSQDSAPRGEQF
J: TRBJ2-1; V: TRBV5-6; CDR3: ASQGDASSYNEQF
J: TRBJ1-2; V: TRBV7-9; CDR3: ASSEERGDGYT
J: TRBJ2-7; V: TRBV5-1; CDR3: ASSILQGLLSYEQY
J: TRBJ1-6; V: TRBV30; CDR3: AWARDAHQGSLH
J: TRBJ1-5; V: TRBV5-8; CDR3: ASSLGTGTGDQPQH
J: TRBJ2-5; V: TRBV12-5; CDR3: ASGLDPGPGKAQY
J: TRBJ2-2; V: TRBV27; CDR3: ASTRENNGELF
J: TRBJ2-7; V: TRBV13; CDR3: ASSLFRGLVDEQY
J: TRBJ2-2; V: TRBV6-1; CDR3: ASRGQPNTGELF
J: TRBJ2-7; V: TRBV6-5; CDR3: ASARLAGSYEQY
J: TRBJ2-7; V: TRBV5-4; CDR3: ASSLVAGGPHEQY
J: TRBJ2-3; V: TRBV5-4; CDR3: ASSFLLAGASDTQY
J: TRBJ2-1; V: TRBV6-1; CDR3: ASEPGLVGNEQF
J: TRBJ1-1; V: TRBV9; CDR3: ASAAGQGELGTEAF